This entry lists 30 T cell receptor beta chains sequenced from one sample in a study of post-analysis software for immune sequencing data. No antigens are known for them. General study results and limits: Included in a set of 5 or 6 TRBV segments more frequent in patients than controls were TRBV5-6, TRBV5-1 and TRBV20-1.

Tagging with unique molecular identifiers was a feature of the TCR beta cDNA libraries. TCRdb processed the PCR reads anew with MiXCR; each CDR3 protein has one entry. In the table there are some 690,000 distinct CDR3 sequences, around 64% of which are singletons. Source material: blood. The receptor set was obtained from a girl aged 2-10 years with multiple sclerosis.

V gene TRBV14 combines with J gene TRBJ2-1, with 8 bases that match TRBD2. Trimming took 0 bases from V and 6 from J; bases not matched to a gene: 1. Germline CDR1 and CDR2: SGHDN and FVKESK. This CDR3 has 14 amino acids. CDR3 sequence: CASSQELAGNEQFF. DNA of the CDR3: TGTGCCAGCAGCCAAGAGCTAGCGGGCAATGAGCAGTTCTTC.

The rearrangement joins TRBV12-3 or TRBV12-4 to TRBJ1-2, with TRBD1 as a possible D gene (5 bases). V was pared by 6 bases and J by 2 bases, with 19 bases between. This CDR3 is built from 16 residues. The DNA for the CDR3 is TGTGCCAGCAGACCCCACCGACAGTGGTCCAACTATGGCTACACCTTC. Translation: CASRPHRQWSNYGYTF.

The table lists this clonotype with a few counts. The CDR3 region is CASSQGRSSNQPQHF. The CDR3 DNA follows: TGTGCCAGCAGCCAAGGACGGAGTAGCAATCAGCCCCAGCATTTT. The rearrangement links TRBV7-2 to TRBJ1-5, with D hard to call. Trimming cost V 5 bases and J 0 bases, with 11 bases left between them. The CDR3 spans 15 residues. CDR1 is SGHTA, CDR2 FQGNSA, per germline. The complete variable domain, with remaining parts taken from reference TRBV7-2 and TRBJ1-5, reads GAGVSQSPSNKVTEKGKDVELRCDPISGHTALYWYRQSLGQGLEFLIYFQGNSAPDKSGLPSDRFSAERTGGSVSTLTIQRTQQEDSAVYLCASSQGRSSNQPQHFGDGTRLSIL.

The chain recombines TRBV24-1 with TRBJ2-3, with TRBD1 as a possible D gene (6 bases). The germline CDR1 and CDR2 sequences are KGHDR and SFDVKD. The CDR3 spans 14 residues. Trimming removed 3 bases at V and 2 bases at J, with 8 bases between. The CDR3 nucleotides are TGTGCCACCAGTGATCCGGGACACACAGATACGCAGTATTTT. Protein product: CATSDPGHTDTQYF.

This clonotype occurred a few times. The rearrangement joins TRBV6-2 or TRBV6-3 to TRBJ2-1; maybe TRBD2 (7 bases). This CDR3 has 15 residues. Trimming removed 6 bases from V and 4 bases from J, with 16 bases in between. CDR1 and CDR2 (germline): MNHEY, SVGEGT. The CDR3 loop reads CASSRRGPSYNEQFF. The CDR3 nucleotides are TGTGCCAGCAGCAGGCGGGGGCCTTCTTACAATGAGCAGTTCTTC.

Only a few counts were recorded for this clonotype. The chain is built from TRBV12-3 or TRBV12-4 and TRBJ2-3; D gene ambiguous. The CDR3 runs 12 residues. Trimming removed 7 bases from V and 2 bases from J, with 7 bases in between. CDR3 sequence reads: CASKNITDTQYF. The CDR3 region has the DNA TGTGCCAGCAAGAACATCACAGATACGCAGTATTTT.

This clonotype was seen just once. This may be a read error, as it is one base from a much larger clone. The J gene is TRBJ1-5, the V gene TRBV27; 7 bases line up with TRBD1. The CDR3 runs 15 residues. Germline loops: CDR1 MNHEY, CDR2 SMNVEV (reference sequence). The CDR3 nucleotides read TGTACCAGCAGGATGGGCGCAGGGGGAGATCAGCCCCAGCATTTT. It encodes CTSRMGAGGDQPQHF.

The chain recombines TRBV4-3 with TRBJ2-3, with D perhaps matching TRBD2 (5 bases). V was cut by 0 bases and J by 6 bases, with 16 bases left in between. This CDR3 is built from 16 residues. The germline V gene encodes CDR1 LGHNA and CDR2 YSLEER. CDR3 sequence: CASSQEGATQGDTQYF. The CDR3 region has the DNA TGCGCCAGCAGCCAAGAGGGAGCTACCCAAGGCGATACGCAGTATTTT.

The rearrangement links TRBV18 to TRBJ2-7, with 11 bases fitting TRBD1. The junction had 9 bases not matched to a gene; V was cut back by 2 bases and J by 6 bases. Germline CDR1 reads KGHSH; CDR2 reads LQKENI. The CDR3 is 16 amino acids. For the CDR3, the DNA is TGTGCCAGCTCACCAGTGTTCTCCGGGACAGGGGGCGAGCAGTACTTC. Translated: CASSPVFSGTGGEQYF.

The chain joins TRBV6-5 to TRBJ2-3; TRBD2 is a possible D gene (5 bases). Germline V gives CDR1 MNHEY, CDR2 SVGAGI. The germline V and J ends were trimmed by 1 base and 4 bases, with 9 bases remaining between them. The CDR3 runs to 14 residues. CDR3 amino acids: CASSYLGSSDTQYF. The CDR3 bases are TGTGCCAGCAGTTACTTGGGGAGCTCAGATACGCAGTATTTT.

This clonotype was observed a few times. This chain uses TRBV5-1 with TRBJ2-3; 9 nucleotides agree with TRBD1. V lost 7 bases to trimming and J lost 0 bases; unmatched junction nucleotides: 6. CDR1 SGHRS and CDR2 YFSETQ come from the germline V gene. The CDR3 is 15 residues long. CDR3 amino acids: CASDTGGASTDTQYF. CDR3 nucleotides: TGCGCCAGCGATACAGGGGGCGCGAGCACAGATACGCAGTATTTT.

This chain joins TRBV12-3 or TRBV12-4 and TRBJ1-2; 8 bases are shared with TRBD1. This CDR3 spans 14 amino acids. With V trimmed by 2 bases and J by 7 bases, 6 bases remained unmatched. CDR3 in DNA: TGTGCCAGCAGTTTAAACAGGGGGAAGTCTGGCTACACCTTC. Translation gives CASSLNRGKSGYTF.

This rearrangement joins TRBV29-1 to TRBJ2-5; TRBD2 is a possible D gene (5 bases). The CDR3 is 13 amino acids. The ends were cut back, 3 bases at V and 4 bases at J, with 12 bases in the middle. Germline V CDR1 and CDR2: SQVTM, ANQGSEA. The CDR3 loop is CSVDGPRGETQYF. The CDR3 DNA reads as TGCAGCGTTGACGGGCCTCGGGGAGAGACCCAGTACTTC.

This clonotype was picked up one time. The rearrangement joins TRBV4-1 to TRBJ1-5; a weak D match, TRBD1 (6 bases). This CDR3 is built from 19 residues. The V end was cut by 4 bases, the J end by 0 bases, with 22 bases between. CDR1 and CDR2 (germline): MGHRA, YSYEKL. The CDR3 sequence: CASSPEGNRAYYSNQPQHF. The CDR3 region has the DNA TGCGCCAGCAGCCCGGAGGGGAACAGGGCATATTATAGCAATCAGCCCCAGCATTTT.

As DNA, the CDR3 is TGCAGTGCTAGAAGACCCCAGGGTCAACTAGCTGGTAATGAGCAGTTCTTC. It encodes CSARRPQGQLAGNEQFF. This chain links TRBV20-1 with TRBJ2-1; possibly TRBD2 for D (6 bases). Germline V lookup: CDR1 DFQATT, CDR2 SNEGSKA (reference sequence). V shed 2 bases and J shed 7 bases, with 24 bases lying between them. This CDR3 comprises 17 residues.

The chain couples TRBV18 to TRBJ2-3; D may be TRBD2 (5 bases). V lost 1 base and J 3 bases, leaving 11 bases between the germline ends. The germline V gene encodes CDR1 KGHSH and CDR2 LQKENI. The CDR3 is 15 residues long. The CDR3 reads CASSPRLAQTDTQYF. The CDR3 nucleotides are TGTGCCAGCTCACCACGCCTAGCACAAACAGATACGCAGTATTTT.

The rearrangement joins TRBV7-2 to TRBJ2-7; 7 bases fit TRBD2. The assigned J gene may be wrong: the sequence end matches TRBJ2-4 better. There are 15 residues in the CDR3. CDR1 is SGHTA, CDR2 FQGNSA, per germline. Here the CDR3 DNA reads TGTGCCAGCAGCTTGGGGGGGGTCTTTGAAAACATTCAGTACTTC. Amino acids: CASSLGGVFENIQYF.

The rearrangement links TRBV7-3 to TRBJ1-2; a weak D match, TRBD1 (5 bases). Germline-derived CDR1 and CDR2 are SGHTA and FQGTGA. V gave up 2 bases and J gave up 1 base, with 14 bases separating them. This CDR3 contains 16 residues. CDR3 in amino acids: CASSLGPTDSNYGYTF. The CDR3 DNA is TGTGCCAGCAGCTTAGGCCCCACTGACAGTAACTATGGCTACACCTTC. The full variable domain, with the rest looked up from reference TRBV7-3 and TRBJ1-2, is GAGVSQTPSNKVTEKGKYVELRCDPISGHTALYWYRQSLGQGPEFLIYFQGTGAADDSGLPNDRFFAVRPEGSVSTLKIQRTERGDSAVYLCASSLGPTDSNYGYTFGSGTRLTVV.

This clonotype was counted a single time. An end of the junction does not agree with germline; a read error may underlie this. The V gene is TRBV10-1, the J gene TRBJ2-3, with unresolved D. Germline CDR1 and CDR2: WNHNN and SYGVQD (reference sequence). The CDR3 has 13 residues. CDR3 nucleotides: TGCGCCAGCAGTGCCACACTCACAAATACGCAGTATTTT. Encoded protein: CASSATLTNTQYF.

CDR3 amino acids: CASSPRTFSPADTQYF. As DNA, the CDR3 is TGTGCCAGCAGCCCGAGGACTTTTTCCCCGGCAGATACGCAGTATTTT. The chain carries TRBV14 and TRBJ2-3; perhaps TRBD2 as D (5 bases). Between the trimmed V and J ends, which lost 4 bases and 4 bases, there was a span of 18 bases. The CDR3 length is 16 residues. CDR1 is SGHDN, CDR2 FVKESK, per germline.

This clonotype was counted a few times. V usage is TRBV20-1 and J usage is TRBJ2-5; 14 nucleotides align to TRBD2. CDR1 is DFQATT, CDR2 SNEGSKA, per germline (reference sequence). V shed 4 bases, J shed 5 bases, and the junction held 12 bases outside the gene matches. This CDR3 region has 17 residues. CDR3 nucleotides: TGCAGTGCTACCGGGACTAGCGGGAGAAGGGGGGTGGAGACCCAGTACTTC. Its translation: CSATGTSGRRGVETQYF.

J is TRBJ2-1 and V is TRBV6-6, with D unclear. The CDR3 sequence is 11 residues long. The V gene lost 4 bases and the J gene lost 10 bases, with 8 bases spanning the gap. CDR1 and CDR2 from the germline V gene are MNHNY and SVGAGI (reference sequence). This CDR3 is CASSSMREQFF. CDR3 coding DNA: TGTGCCAGCAGTTCGATGAGGGAGCAGTTCTTC.

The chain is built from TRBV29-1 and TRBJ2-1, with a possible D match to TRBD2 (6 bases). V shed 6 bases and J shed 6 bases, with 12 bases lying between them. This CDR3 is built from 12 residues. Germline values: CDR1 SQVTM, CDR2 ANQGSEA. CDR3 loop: CSVGGLSNEQFF. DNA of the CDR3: TGCAGCGTGGGGGGACTCAGCAATGAGCAGTTCTTC.

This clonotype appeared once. The CDR3 DNA reads as TGTGCCAGCAGTTACGATAAGGTAGCGGGGAAGGAAGAGACCCAGTACTTC. It is translated as CASSYDKVAGKEETQYF. The chain is built from TRBV6-5 and TRBJ2-5; 8 bases fit TRBD2. The J segment lost 3 bases and the V segment lost 2 bases, leaving 11 bases of the junction unmatched. This CDR3 contains 17 residues. CDR1 and CDR2 from the germline V gene are MNHEY and SVGAGI.

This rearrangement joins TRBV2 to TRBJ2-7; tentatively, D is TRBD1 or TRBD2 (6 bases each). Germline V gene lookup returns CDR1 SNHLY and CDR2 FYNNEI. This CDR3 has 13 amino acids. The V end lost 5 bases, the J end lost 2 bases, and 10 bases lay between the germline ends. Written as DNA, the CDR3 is TGTGCCAGCAGTCGGGGGCAGACCTACGAGCAGTACTTC. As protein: CASSRGQTYEQYF.

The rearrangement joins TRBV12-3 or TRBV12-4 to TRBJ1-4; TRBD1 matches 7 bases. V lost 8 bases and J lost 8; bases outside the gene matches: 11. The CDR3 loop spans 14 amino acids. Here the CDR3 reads CASGQTGFDEKLFF. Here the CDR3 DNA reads TGTGCCAGCGGACAGACAGGGTTTGACGAAAAACTGTTTTTT.

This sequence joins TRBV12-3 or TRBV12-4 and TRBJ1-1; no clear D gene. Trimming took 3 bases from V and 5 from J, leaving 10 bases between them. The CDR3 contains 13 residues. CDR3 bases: TGTGCCAGCAGTTTCAACGGGAAGACTGAAGCTTTCTTT. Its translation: CASSFNGKTEAFF.

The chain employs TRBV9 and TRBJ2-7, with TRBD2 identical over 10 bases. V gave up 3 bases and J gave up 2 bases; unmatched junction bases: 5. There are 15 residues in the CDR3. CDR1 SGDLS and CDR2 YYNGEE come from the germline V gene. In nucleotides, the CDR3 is TGTGCCAGCAGCGCCAAGCGGGAGGGCCCCTACGAGCAGTACTTC. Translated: CASSAKREGPYEQYF.

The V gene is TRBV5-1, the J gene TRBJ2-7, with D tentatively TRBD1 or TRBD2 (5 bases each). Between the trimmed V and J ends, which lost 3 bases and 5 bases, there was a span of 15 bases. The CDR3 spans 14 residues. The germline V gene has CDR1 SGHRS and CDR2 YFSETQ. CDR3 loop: CASSSGTTGHEQYF. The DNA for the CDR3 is TGCGCCAGCAGCTCGGGGACCACTGGACACGAGCAGTACTTC.

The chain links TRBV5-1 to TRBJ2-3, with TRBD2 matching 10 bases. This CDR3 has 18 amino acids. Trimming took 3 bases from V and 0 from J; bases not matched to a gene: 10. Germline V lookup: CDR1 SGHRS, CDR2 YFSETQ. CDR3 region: CASSWWTSGLRSTDTQYF. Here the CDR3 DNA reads TGCGCCAGCAGCTGGTGGACTAGCGGCCTAAGAAGCACAGATACGCAGTATTTT.